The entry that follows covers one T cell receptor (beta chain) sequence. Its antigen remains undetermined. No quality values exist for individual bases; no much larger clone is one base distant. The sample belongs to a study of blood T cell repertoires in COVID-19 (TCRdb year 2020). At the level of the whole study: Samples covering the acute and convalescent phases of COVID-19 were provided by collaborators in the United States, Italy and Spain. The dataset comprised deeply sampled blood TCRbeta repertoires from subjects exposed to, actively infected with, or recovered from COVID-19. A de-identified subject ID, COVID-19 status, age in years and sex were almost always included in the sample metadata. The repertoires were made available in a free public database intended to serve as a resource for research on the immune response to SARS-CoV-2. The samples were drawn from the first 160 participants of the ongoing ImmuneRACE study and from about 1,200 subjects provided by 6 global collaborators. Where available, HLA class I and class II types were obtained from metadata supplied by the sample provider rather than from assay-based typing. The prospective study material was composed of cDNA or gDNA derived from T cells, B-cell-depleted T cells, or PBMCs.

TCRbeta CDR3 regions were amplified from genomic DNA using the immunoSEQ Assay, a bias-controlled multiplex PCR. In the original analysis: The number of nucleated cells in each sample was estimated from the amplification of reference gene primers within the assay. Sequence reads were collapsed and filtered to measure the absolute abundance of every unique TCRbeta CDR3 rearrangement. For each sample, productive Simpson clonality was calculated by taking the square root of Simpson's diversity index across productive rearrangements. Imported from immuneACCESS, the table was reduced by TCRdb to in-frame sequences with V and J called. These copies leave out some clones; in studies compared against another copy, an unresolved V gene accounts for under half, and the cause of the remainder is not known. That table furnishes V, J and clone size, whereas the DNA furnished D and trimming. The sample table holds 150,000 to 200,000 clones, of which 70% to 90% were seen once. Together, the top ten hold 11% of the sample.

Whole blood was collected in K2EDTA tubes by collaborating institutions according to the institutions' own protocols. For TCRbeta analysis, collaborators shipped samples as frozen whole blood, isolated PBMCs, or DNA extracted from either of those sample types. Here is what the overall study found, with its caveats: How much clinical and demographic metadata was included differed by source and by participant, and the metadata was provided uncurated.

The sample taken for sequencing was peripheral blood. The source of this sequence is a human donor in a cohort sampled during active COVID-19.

The CDR3 corresponds to CASSDEGGVENEQFF. At the DNA level, the sequence is TGTGCCAGCAGCGACGAAGGGGGGGTAGAGAATGAGCAGTTCTTC. In this chain, TRBV6-4 is recombined with TRBJ2-1, with a tentative D gene TRBD2 over 7 matching bases. The CDR3, cysteine through phenylalanine, is 15 amino acids long. Left in the record is the CDR3 DNA by itself, 45 bases read in frame from the first base. In the germline V gene, CDR1 corresponds to MRHNA and CDR2 to SNTAGT. Trimming removed 6 bases from V and 7 bases from J, leaving 19 bases between the germline ends.